These 4 T cell receptor beta chains were all obtained from the same sample, sequenced in a study of regulatory T cells in long-lasting Graves disease. In building TCR beta libraries, iRepertoire HTBI primers were used together with Arm-PCR of CDR3 regions. TCRdb analysed the multiplex PCR reads with MiXCR anew, one entry per CDR3 protein. The sample consists of about 470,000 distinct CDR3 sequences, about 22% of them appearing once. The time point was: persistent/refractory GD, antithyroid drugs over 5 years with positive TRAb. PBMC-extracted RNA yielded the TCR library. The material was peripheral blood mononuclear cells (PBMCs), obtained when the disease was refractory, from a patient treated with antithyroid drugs. The origin of the receptors is a female donor with Graves disease.

J is TRBJ1-1 and V is TRBV29-1; weak D call: TRBD1 (5 bases). This CDR3 contains 15 residues. V dropped 6 bases and J dropped 1 base, with 18 bases sitting between them. CDR1 and CDR2 (germline): SQVTM, ANQGSEA. The DNA of the CDR3 is TGCAGCGTCGCCCCAAGATTACAGGAGAACACTGAAGCTTTCTTT. This encodes CSVAPRLQENTEAFF.

The gene calls are TRBV3-1 and TRBJ2-1, with D possibly being TRBD2 (6 bases). The ends were cut back, 9 bases at V and 3 bases at J, with 21 bases in the middle. Germline V gene lookup returns CDR1 LGHDT and CDR2 YNNKEL (reference sequence). The CDR3 extends over 16 amino acids. The CDR3 sequence is CASGAERAIYYNEQFF. The CDR3, as DNA: TGTGCCAGTGGGGCGGAGCGGGCCATTTACTACAATGAGCAGTTCTTC.

This rearrangement joins TRBV7-3 to TRBJ1-4; D uncertain. V was cut by 5 bases and J by 8 bases, with 18 bases left in between. There are 15 residues in the CDR3. Germline values: CDR1 SGHTA, CDR2 FQGTGA. DNA of the CDR3: TGTGCCAGCAGCCAGATTGACACCCAGTGGGAAAAACTGTTTTTT. Its protein is CASSQIDTQWEKLFF.

This clonotype was recorded at least ten times. The chain couples TRBV6-5 to TRBJ2-7; possibly TRBD1 or TRBD2 for D (5 bases each). Germline V gene data show CDR1 as MNHEY and CDR2 as SVGAGI. V was cut by 0 bases and J by 9 bases, with 9 bases left in between. The CDR3 totals 12 residues. In nucleotides, the CDR3 is TGTGCCAGCAGTTACTCGGTGAGGGGGCAGTACTTC. It encodes CASSYSVRGQYF.